This T cell receptor beta chain is from a study of control samples from healthy donors and cancer patients. Per germline, CDR1 MNHEY and CDR2 SVGAGI. The CDR3 covers 13 residues. Trimming removed 6 bases at V and 4 bases at J, with 12 bases between. The protocol was immunoSEQ multiplex PCR, while the TCRdb copy is restricted to in-frame clones and leaves out a portion. In the table there are about 98,000 clones, about four fifths of which are singletons. The V call is TRBV6-5, the J call TRBJ1-1; D ambiguous. Sequencing used blood. This TCR derives from a woman in her twenties or thirties in good health. The CDR3 DNA reads TGTGCCAGCAGCGAGGGCGTGGGCACTGAAGCTTTCTTT. Protein: CASSEGVGTEAFF.